The entry below describes one T cell receptor beta chain. The target antigen is unknown. The source of the sample is a study of shared clonotypes between healthy human individuals. On the study more broadly: Each donor's CD4 naive and CD4 memory cells filled three plates apiece, CD8 naive two, and CD8 memory one. Study-level points and caveats: In a handful of donors, roughly 5.2% of naive CD4 clonotypes appeared in common. Larger estimated richness was generally seen in naive subsets than in memory subsets.

The CDR3 covers 16 residues. J gave up 6 bases and V 5 bases, and 4 bases lay outside the gene matches. Germline V gene data show CDR1 as MNHEY and CDR2 as SMNVEV (reference sequence). Methods used by the authors: Junction-only immunoSEQ data arrived without quality scores, meaning filtering differed. Method: immunoSEQ multiplex PCR; TCRdb's copy keeps in-frame clones and lacks some. That table is the source of V, J and clone size, and D and trimming were worked out from the DNA. The table lists about 2.1 million clones, about 93% of them singletons. Naive CD8 isolation took CD45RO-negative cells positively selected for CCR7 and excluded terminally differentiated effector memory CD45RA+ cells.

The V and J genes are TRBV27 and TRBJ2-2, with 15 bases lining up with TRBD2. The sequence came from a man aged 18 to 35 in good health. Some clones in this sample may be carry-over from other donors' samples. Specimen: naive CD8+ T cells from PBMCs. The CDR3 region has the DNA TGTGCCAGCAGTATCGGACTAGCGGGAGGGCCCGGGGAGCTGTTTTTT. It translates to CASSIGLAGGPGELFF.